This T cell receptor beta chain was obtained from a study of T cells in Graves' hyperthyroidism and ophthalmopathy. The CDR3 spans 13 residues. Germline-derived CDR1 and CDR2 are SGHTA and FQGNSA. Trimming shortened V by 7 bases and J by 6 bases, and 13 bases separated the two germline ends. Cells are PBMCs isolated from 10 ml of fresh blood. Researchers amplified the TCR beta CDR3 regions from RNA transcripts. RT-PCR in the first round (using the HTBI primer set) targeted the TCR CDR3. TCRdb itself ran the multiplex PCR reads through MiXCR, one entry per CDR3 protein. This sample has hundreds of thousands of distinct CDR3 sequences, with over 35% found just once.

The sample comprised blood. This clonotype was sampled from a woman between 40 and 55 years old with Graves' hyperthyroidism. V gene TRBV7-2 combines with J gene TRBJ2-1, with D unresolved. The CDR3 region is CASNGWPFNEQFF. CDR3 DNA sequence: TGTGCCAGCAACGGGTGGCCCTTCAATGAGCAGTTCTTC.